The 18 T cell receptor beta chains given below trace back to one sample, sequenced in a study of metastatic and nonmetastatic thyroid tumors. Using MiXCR, TCRdb reanalyzed the PCR reads. The top ten hold roughly a sixth of the sample, which has around 30,000 clones, 10% to 12% seen once. Patients were all untreated before their thyroid surgery. The sequencing input was blood. The receptor set was obtained from a female donor with papillary thyroid cancer or a benign thyroid nodule (not recorded which). Some clones in this sample may be carry-over from other donors' samples.

On this clone itself: The junction and the germline gene differ at one end; a read error may be behind it. The rearrangement joins TRBV28 to TRBJ2-5, with D perhaps TRBD2 (6 bases). This CDR3 is built from 15 residues. The germline V gene encodes CDR1 MDHEN and CDR2 SYDVKM. For the CDR3, the DNA is TGTGCCAACAGTAGCCAGGCAGGGAGGCAAGACACCCAGTACTTC. Residues: CANSSQAGRQDTQYF.

This clone was picked up many times. CDR3 loop: CSARAPLHLAPTYEQYF. In nucleotides, the CDR3 is TGCAGTGCTCGGGCCCCCCTCCATCTAGCACCCACCTACGAGCAGTACTTC. V and J are TRBV20-1 and TRBJ2-7; possibly TRBD2 for D (5 bases). Germline V gene data show CDR1 as DFQATT and CDR2 as SNEGSKA (reference sequence). The V end was cut by 5 bases, the J end by 2 bases, with 25 bases between. The CDR3 spans 17 residues.

This clone showed up many times. The chain employs TRBV19 and TRBJ2-7; possibly TRBD2 for D (6 bases). The V end was cut by 4 bases, the J end by 6 bases, with 13 bases between. Germline lookup yields CDR1 LNHDA and CDR2 SQIVND (reference sequence). The CDR3 runs 13 residues. The CDR3 loop reads CASSSRLAIEQYF. The DNA of the CDR3 is TGTGCCAGTAGTAGCCGGCTAGCGATCGAGCAGTACTTC.

This clone was found many times. The chain carries TRBV20-1 and TRBJ1-5; 7 nucleotides match TRBD1. The CDR3 spans 18 residues. The junction had 19 bases not matched to a gene; V was cut back by 3 bases and J by 5 bases. Germline values: CDR1 DFQATT, CDR2 SNEGSKA (reference sequence). The CDR3, as DNA: TGCAGTGCTAGTGACAGGGTCCGTCAGGCGGAGAAAGATCAGCCCCAGCATTTT. It is translated as CSASDRVRQAEKDQPQHF.

Many counts were recorded for this clone. At one end the junction does not follow the germline gene, possibly because of a read error. V is TRBV7-9 and J is TRBJ2-7; D remains ambiguous. The CDR3 loop spans 12 amino acids. Germline CDR1 SEHNR, CDR2 FQNEAQ (reference sequence). The CDR3 loop is CANSRKIAEQYF. CDR3 in DNA: TGTGCCAACAGCCGCAAGATTGCCGAGCAGTACTTC.

The table lists this clone with many counts. The CDR3 protein is CSIGYQGGVVSTEAFF. CDR3 coding DNA: TGCAGCATCGGGTACCAAGGGGGGGTAGTCAGCACTGAAGCTTTCTTT. The rearrangement links TRBV29-1 to TRBJ1-1; D might be TRBD1 (6 bases). Germline V gene sequence: CDR1 SQVTM, CDR2 ANQGSEA. Trimming took off 8 bases at V and 4 bases at J, with 26 bases between the two ends. There are 16 residues in the CDR3.

There are many counts of this clone. This chain connects TRBV7-9 to TRBJ2-1; TRBD2 agrees at 8 bases. Germline V gives CDR1 SEHNR, CDR2 FQNEAQ (reference sequence). The CDR3 sequence is 17 residues long. V was pared by 1 base and J by 5 bases, with 10 bases of the junction left unmatched. CDR3 protein: CASSLVPNSGMNNEQFF. The CDR3, as DNA: TGTGCCAGCAGCTTAGTCCCGAATAGCGGGATGAACAATGAGCAGTTCTTC.

This clone was counted many times. The chain employs TRBV20-1 and TRBJ2-6; D possibly corresponds to TRBD2 (5 bases). This CDR3 is built from 18 residues. Germline CDR1 is DFQATT and CDR2 is SNEGSKA (reference sequence). V was shortened by 0 bases and J by 0 bases, with 15 bases between the two germline ends. The CDR3 nucleotides read TGCAGTGCTAGAGAGTCTATAGCGTCGAGCTCTGGGGCCAACGTCCTGACTTTC. Translation: CSARESIASSSGANVLTF.

The table lists this clone with many counts. The chain uses TRBV24-1 and TRBJ2-3, with 9 bases lining up with TRBD1. The CDR3 is 17 amino acids. Germline values: CDR1 KGHDR, CDR2 SFDVKD. The V segment lost 3 bases and the J segment 4 bases; nucleotides outside the gene matches: 10. CDR3 in DNA: TGTGCCACCAGTGATCAAACCGGGACAGGGTTTGCAGATACGCAGTATTTT. It yields the protein CATSDQTGTGFADTQYF.

The chain employs TRBV6-6 and TRBJ2-7; TRBD1 agrees at 7 bases. Germline V lookup: CDR1 MNHNY, CDR2 SVGAGI (reference sequence). The trim removed 4 bases at V and 1 base at J, leaving 1 base unmatched. This CDR3 contains 13 residues. The CDR3 protein is CASSLGQSYEQYF. As DNA, the CDR3 is TGTGCCAGCAGTTTGGGACAGTCCTACGAGCAGTACTTC.

In its sample, this clone was seen a few times. It may be a read error: a sequence one base away is much more abundant. CDR3 residues: CACSGGGSGEQFF. The CDR3 nucleotides read TGTGCCTGCAGTGGGGGGGGGTCAGGGGAGCAGTTCTTC. The V and J genes are TRBV2 and TRBJ2-1, with 7 bases identical to TRBD2. The CDR3 runs to 13 residues. Germline CDR1 is SNHLY and CDR2 is FYNNEI.

This clone came up many times. This chain connects TRBV20-1 to TRBJ2-7; TRBD1 agrees at 9 bases. CDR1 is DFQATT and CDR2 is SNEGSKA in the germline V gene (reference sequence). V lost 3 bases and J lost 7; bases outside the gene matches: 10. The CDR3 consists of 14 residues. The CDR3 DNA follows: TGCAGTGCTAGTGAGGACAGGGGTCTTGTGGAGCAGTACTTC. This encodes CSASEDRGLVEQYF.

This clone was detected ten times or more. The V and J genes are TRBV5-6 and TRBJ1-2; a possible D gene is TRBD1 (6 bases). V lost 0 bases and J 5 bases, leaving 8 bases between the germline ends. This CDR3 contains 13 residues. Germline V lookup: CDR1 SGHDT, CDR2 YYEEEE. The chain's CDR3 is CASSLGQEYGYTF. The CDR3 bases are TGTGCCAGCAGCTTGGGACAGGAGTATGGCTACACCTTC.

There are many counts of this clone. The J gene is TRBJ2-7, the V gene TRBV6-2 or TRBV6-3, with no clear D. The CDR3 runs 10 residues. V shed 8 bases and J shed 0 bases, with 2 bases lying between them. Germline CDR1 MNHEY, CDR2 SVGEGT. For the CDR3, the DNA is TGTGCCAGCGGCTCCTACGAGCAGTACTTC. Amino acid sequence: CASGSYEQYF.

This clone was observed many times. The chain couples TRBV7-9 to TRBJ1-1, with D hard to call. This CDR3 region has 11 residues. Germline V gene sequence: CDR1 SEHNR, CDR2 FQNEAQ (reference sequence). Trimming cost V 3 bases and J 9 bases, with 8 bases left between them. Written as DNA, the CDR3 is TGTGCCAGCAGCTTCGGTCTAAAAGCTTTCTTT. Residues: CASSFGLKAFF.

The rearrangement joins TRBV6-1 to TRBJ1-5, with 10 bases lining up with TRBD1. V shed 11 bases and J 5 bases; nucleotides not matched to a gene: 9. The CDR3 has 14 amino acids. Germline values: CDR1 MNHNS, CDR2 SASEGT. The CDR3 coding sequence is TGTGCCGTATCTGTCGGGACAGGGGATCAGCCCCAGCATTTT. This codes for CAVSVGTGDQPQHF.

This clone was counted ten times or more. A much bigger clone sits one base away, suggesting this may be a read error. The CDR3 DNA reads TGCAGTGCTAGAGTCGGGGCTAGCGGTTACAATGAGCAGTTCTTC. It translates to CSARVGASGYNEQFF. The chain employs TRBV20-1 and TRBJ2-1; 7 bases map to TRBD2. The CDR3 sequence is 15 residues long. Germline CDR1 DFQATT, CDR2 SNEGSKA (reference sequence). V lost 1 base to trimming and J lost 4 bases; unmatched junction nucleotides: 7.

This clone was recorded many times. The same CDR3 is also encoded by other DNA sequences in this sample. The chain joins TRBV5-6 to TRBJ1-6; D might be TRBD1 (6 bases). Trimming cost V 5 bases and J 4 bases, with 13 bases left between them. CDR1 SGHDT and CDR2 YYEEEE come from the germline V gene. The CDR3 totals 15 residues. The DNA for the CDR3 is TGTGCCAGCAGTCAGCAGGGGTTTTATAATTCACCCCTCCACTTT. Its translation: CASSQQGFYNSPLHF.